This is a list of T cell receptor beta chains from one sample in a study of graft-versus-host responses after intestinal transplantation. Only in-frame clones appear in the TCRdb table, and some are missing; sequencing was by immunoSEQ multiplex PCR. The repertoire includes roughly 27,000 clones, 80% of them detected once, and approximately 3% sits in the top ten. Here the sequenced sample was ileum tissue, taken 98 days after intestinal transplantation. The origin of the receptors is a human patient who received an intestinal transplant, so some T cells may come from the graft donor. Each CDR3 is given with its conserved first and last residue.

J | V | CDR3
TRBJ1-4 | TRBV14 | CASSSTASGATNEKLFF
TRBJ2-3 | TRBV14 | CASSQDLRDTQYF
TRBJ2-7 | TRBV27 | CASSLSGTGVYEQYF
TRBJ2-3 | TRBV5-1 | CASSLSTVRTDTQYF
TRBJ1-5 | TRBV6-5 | CASSVGEGGNQPQHF
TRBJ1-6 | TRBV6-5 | CASSYDSRSPLHF
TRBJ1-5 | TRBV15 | CATSSNRVQPQHF
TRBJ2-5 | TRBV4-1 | CASASLAGTQETQYF
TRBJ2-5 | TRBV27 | CASSLVGAHQETQYF
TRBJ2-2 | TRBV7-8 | CASSVTRDSGELFF
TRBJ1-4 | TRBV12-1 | CASRGTRVFF
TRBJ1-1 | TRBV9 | CASSAGMGRTEAFF
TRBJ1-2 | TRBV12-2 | CASRLRLGRGYTF
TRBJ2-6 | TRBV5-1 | CASSTGVLSGANVLTF
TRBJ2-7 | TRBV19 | CASSSGTARYEQYF
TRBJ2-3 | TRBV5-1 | CASSSPDRESTDTQYF
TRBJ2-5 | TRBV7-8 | CASSFSGNQETQYF
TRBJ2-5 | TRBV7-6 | CASSSYRGEETQYF
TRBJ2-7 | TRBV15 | CATSRGRGEGYEQYF
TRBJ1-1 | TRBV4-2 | CASSFRGRGRTEAFF
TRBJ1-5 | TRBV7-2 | CASSPRQGTQPQHF
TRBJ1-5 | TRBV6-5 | CASRLFNSNQPQHF
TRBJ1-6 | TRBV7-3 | CASSLGYGSPLHF
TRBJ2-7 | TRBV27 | CASSFLAFGYEQYF
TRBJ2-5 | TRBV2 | CASSDSSETQYF
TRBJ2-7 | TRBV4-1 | CASSQGKGAYEQYF
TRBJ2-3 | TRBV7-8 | CASSLLIIDTQYF
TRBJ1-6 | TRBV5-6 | CASSLRQVVNSPLHF
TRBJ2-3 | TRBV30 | CAWSLGLAGSTDTQYF
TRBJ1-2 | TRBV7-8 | CASSPDRVRGYTF
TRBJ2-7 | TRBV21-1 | CASTQRDRGDYEQYF
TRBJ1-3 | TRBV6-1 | CASSVTQEDRGTAGNTIYF
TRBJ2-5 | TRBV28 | CASSGTSGGDKETQYF
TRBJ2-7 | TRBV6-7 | CASSSRASGAYEQYF
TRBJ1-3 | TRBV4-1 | CASSQDEFWRDGNTIYF
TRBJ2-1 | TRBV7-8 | CASSLAPGTWVSYNEQFF
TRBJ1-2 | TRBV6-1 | CATQRAGPAYGYTF
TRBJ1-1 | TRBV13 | CASSLGGPGTEAFF
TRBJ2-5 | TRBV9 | CASSAGWAGDFFETQYF
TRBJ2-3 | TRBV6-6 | CASSYSGGMTDTQYF